This entry lists 19 T cell receptor beta chains sequenced from one sample in a study of cytomegalovirus exposure and HLA in healthy donors (dated by TCRdb to the late 2010s). Receptors were amplified or captured by the immunoSEQ multiplex PCR assay. For the multiplex PCR, a mixture combining 60 forward primers for TCR Vbeta segments and 13 reverse primers for TCR Jbeta segments was used. This immuneACCESS table, as held by TCRdb, lists in-frame sequences with V and J called but not all clones. Of the missing ones, under half trace to an unresolved V gene in checked studies; the others have no known cause. The sample table records around 150,000 clones; roughly three quarters of these occur just once. The ten largest make up 4.5% to 6% of the sample. The sequencing sample was made of PBMCs. The receptor source for this set is a woman between 50 and 59 years old in good health and CMV-seronegative.

This clone was found a few times. CDR3 nucleotides: TGCGCCAGCAGCTTGGATTCGCTACCCAACGCCGGGGAGCTGTTTTTT. It codes for CASSLDSLPNAGELFF. The rearrangement links TRBV5-1 to TRBJ2-2; D not resolved. Trimming removed 0 bases at V and 6 bases at J, with 15 bases between. The CDR3 runs to 16 residues. Germline V CDR1 and CDR2: SGHRS, YFSETQ.

As DNA, the CDR3 is TGTGCCAGCAGCCCAGGTGTGGCTGAAAAACTGTTTTTT. It codes for CASSPGVAEKLFF. The genes are TRBV4-2 and TRBJ1-4; D is unclear. V was clipped by 4 bases and J by 7 bases, with 10 bases between them. The germline gives CDR1 LGHNA, CDR2 YNFKEQ. The CDR3 is 13 residues long.

This chain uses TRBV19 with TRBJ1-5; D remains ambiguous. The CDR3 sequence is 14 residues long. V was pared by 4 bases and J by 3 bases, with 10 bases between. Germline assignment: CDR1 LNHDA and CDR2 SQIVND (reference sequence). CDR3 sequence reads: CASSTEASNQPQHF. The CDR3 bases are TGTGCCAGTAGTACCGAAGCCTCCAATCAGCCCCAGCATTTT.

This chain uses TRBV5-6 with TRBJ1-2, with TRBD1 identical over 8 bases. Germline V gene sequence: CDR1 SGHDT, CDR2 YYEEEE. CDR3 length: 15 amino acids. The trim removed 4 bases at V and 2 bases at J, leaving 7 bases unmatched. The CDR3 spells CASSPETGANYGYTF. The CDR3 nucleotides are TGTGCCAGCAGCCCGGAGACAGGGGCAAACTATGGCTACACCTTC.

The J gene is TRBJ1-2, the V gene TRBV19; TRBD1 matches at 8 bases. Germline CDR1 is LNHDA and CDR2 is SQIVND (reference sequence). The CDR3 contains 14 residues. Trimming at V came to 6 bases and at J to 0 bases, leaving 3 bases not matched to a gene. The CDR3 nucleotides read TGTGCCAGTAGGATACAGGGGGCTAACTATGGCTACACCTTC. It encodes CASRIQGANYGYTF.

V and J are TRBV6-1 and TRBJ2-2; maybe TRBD2 (6 bases). V shed 7 bases and J shed 4 bases, with 13 bases lying between them. Germline CDR1 MNHNS, CDR2 SASEGT. The CDR3 is made up of 14 amino acids. CDR3 region: CASNWGVSTGELFF. CDR3 nucleotide sequence: TGTGCCAGCAACTGGGGGGTAAGCACCGGGGAGCTGTTTTTT.

V and J are TRBV18 and TRBJ2-2; D perhaps matches TRBD1 (6 bases). The CDR3 has 15 amino acids. The germline CDR1 and CDR2 sequences are KGHSH and LQKENI. The V gene lost 3 bases and the J gene lost 5 bases, with 13 bases spanning the gap. CDR3 sequence reads: CASSPRTDGTGELFF. The CDR3 coding sequence is TGTGCCAGCTCACCTCGGACAGATGGTACCGGGGAGCTGTTTTTT. The full variable domain, completed using reference TRBV18 and TRBJ2-2, is NAGVMQNPRHLVRRRGQEARLRCSPMKGHSHVYWYRQLPEEGLKFMVYLQKENIIDESGMPKERFSAEFPKEGPSILRIQQVVRGDSAAYFCASSPRTDGTGELFFGEGSRLTVL.

Note on this clone: At one end, the junction sequence differs from germline, possibly due to a read error. The chain links TRBV7-9 to TRBJ2-7, with 9 bases fitting TRBD1. Per germline, CDR1 SEHNR and CDR2 FQNEAQ (reference sequence). CDR3 size: 17 residues. CDR3 in DNA: TGTGTCAGCAGCTCGGCTCGAACAGGGGGCGTAGGCTACGAGCAGTACTTC. This translates into CVSSSARTGGVGYEQYF.

The rearrangement uses TRBV5-8 and TRBJ2-5; TRBD2 matches 9 bases. CDR3 length: 15 residues. Trimming removed 0 bases from V and 5 bases from J; junction bases left unmatched: 5. The germline CDR1 and CDR2 sequences are SGHTS and YDEGEE. The CDR3 sequence: CASSLAGTSRETQYF. CDR3 coding DNA: TGTGCCAGCAGCTTGGCCGGGACTAGCAGGGAGACCCAGTACTTC.

V and J are TRBV6-1 and TRBJ1-1; maybe TRBD1 (6 bases). Germline lookup yields CDR1 MNHNS and CDR2 SASEGT. V lost 4 bases, J lost 13 bases, and 19 bases lay in between. The CDR3 is made up of 13 amino acids. The DNA of the CDR3 is TGTGCCAGCAGTGGATTCACAGGGTTTCGAGTTTTCTTT. It specifies CASSGFTGFRVFF.

The chain uses TRBV11-3 and TRBJ1-5; 8 bases agree with TRBD1. The CDR3 has 15 amino acids. Germline CDR1 reads SGHNT; CDR2 reads YENEEA. The ends lost 3 bases at V and 6 bases at J; junction bases unmatched: 7. CDR3 DNA sequence: TGTGCCAGCAGCTTGGACAGGGTAGAGGGTCAGCCCCAGCATTTT. Translated, it gives CASSLDRVEGQPQHF.

CDR3 sequence reads: CASSQDKSPTNEKLFF. The CDR3 nucleotides are TGCGCCAGCAGCCAAGATAAGAGCCCAACTAATGAAAAACTGTTTTTT. This sequence joins TRBV4-3 and TRBJ1-4; D is unresolved. The V end was cut by 0 bases, the J end by 0 bases, with 8 bases between. The length of the CDR3 is 16 residues. Germline V gene sequence: CDR1 LGHNA, CDR2 YSLEER.

This clone turned up a few times. The chain is built from TRBV11-1 and TRBJ1-1; D is perhaps TRBD1 (5 bases). CDR1 SGHAT and CDR2 FQDESV come from the germline V gene (reference sequence). The CDR3 extends over 13 amino acids. V was trimmed by 5 bases and J by 6 bases, leaving 13 bases between them. In DNA, the CDR3 is TGTGCCAGCAGCGCGCAGGGCAGCCCTGAAGCTTTCTTT. Protein product: CASSAQGSPEAFF.

V gene TRBV5-1 combines with J gene TRBJ2-1, with D maybe TRBD2 (6 bases). The V gene lost 4 bases and the J gene lost 12 bases, with 11 bases spanning the gap. CDR1 is SGHRS and CDR2 is YFSETQ in the germline V gene. The CDR3 is made up of 11 amino acids. The CDR3 nucleotides read TGCGCCAGCAGCGGAGGGACCGCGCAGTTCTTC. Amino acids: CASSGGTAQFF.

This sequence joins TRBV23-1 and TRBJ2-3, with a weak D call TRBD2 (5 bases). TRBV23-1 is classed as an ORF, of uncertain function. The V and J ends lost 6 bases and 8 bases respectively, with 21 bases between them. The CDR3 runs 15 residues. The CDR3, as DNA: TGCGCCAGCAGGCCTAGCCGCCTAACGCCGGGTACGCAGTATTTT. Protein sequence: CASRPSRLTPGTQYF.

CDR3 nucleotide sequence: TGTGCCAGTAGTCCACCCCCCAGGAATGAGCAGTTCTTC. This codes for CASSPPPRNEQFF. V usage is TRBV19 and J usage is TRBJ2-1; D gene ambiguous. Trimming removed 5 bases from V and 7 bases from J, with 12 bases in between. Per germline, CDR1 LNHDA and CDR2 SQIVND (reference sequence). The CDR3 loop spans 13 amino acids.

This clone was counted a single time. This chain links TRBV7-9 with TRBJ2-1; maybe TRBD2 (5 bases). Germline CDR1 is SEHNR and CDR2 is FQNEAQ (reference sequence). This CDR3 has 14 residues. With 2 bases removed from V and 8 bases from J, the gap between germline ends came to 13 bases. Here the CDR3 reads CASSLNPGSDEQFF. The DNA of the CDR3 is TGTGCCAGCAGCTTAAACCCGGGGAGCGATGAGCAGTTCTTC. The whole variable domain, remainder taken from reference TRBV7-9 and TRBJ2-1, is DTGVSQNPRHKITKRGQNVTFRCDPISEHNRLYWYRQTLGQGPEFLTYFQNEAQLEKSRLLSDRFSAERPKGSFSTLEIQRTEQGDSAMYLCASSLNPGSDEQFFGPGTRLTVL.

The rearrangement links TRBV7-6 to TRBJ2-7; 8 bases line up with TRBD2. This CDR3 spans 13 amino acids. J lost 1 base, V lost 5 bases, and 1 base had no gene match. From germline, CDR1 is SGHVS and CDR2 FNYEAQ. The CDR3 DNA sequence: TGTGCCAGCAGCCCGGGGGGGTCCTACGAGCAGTACTTC. This codes for CASSPGGSYEQYF.

The chain combines TRBV10-2 with TRBJ2-7, with 11 positions matching TRBD1. Trimming at V came to 6 bases and at J to 7 bases, leaving 5 bases not matched to a gene. Germline-derived CDR1 and CDR2 are WSHSY and SAAADI. The CDR3 length is 13 residues. CDR3 amino acids: CASSRTGGKEQYF. CDR3 DNA: TGCGCCAGCAGCCGGACAGGGGGCAAGGAGCAGTACTTC.